This is a list of T cell receptor beta chains from one sample in a study of blood T cell repertoires in COVID-19. TCRdb keeps only in-frame clones here, not all; method: immunoSEQ multiplex PCR. The sample records a few hundred thousand clones, around 84% being singletons. Sample: PBMCs or T cells enriched from blood (not recorded which). These receptors were collected from a man aged 25-40 years with acute COVID-19. The CDR3 runs from the conserved cysteine through the conserved F or W. The order of the fields is V gene, clone size, D gene, J gene, CDR3 DNA, CDR3 protein. D genes are given only for firm matches. Only part of the rows carry a size: once, few, many, or a class if the clone is expanded.

V: TRBV5-1; size: -; D: TRBD1; J: TRBJ1-1; DNA: TGTGCCAGCAGCCCCACAGGGGAGAACACTGAAGCTTTCTTT; CDR3: CASSPTGENTEAFF
V: TRBV29-1; size: -; D: TRBD1; J: TRBJ1-5; DNA: TGCAGCTTTTCAAAAACAGGGGGACCCCAGCATTTT; CDR3: CSFSKTGGPQHF
V: TRBV28; size: -; D: TRBD1; J: TRBJ1-4; DNA: TGTGCCAGCAGACTATCAGGGGGCGTAGGCGAAAAACTGTTTTTT; CDR3: CASRLSGGVGEKLFF
V: TRBV7-8; size: -; D: TRBD1; J: TRBJ2-6; DNA: TGTGCCAGCAGCTTCGGGACAGGGTCTATCTCTGGGGCCAACGTCCTGACTTTC; CDR3: CASSFGTGSISGANVLTF
V: TRBV18; size: once; D: -; J: TRBJ2-2; DNA: TGTGCCAGCTCACCACCCCAGGGCTGGGCCGGGGAGCTGTTTTTT; CDR3: CASSPPQGWAGELFF
V: TRBV24-1; size: -; D: TRBD2; J: TRBJ2-5; DNA: TGTGCCACCAGTGACCCCGAGGAGCGGGGGGGATCGGGGACCCAGTACTTC; CDR3: CATSDPEERGGSGTQYF
V: TRBV19; size: -; D: -; J: TRBJ2-4; DNA: TGTGCCAGTAGTATAGAGGGTGGGAGGGGGACTCGTCTAGCCAAAAACATTCAGTACTTC; CDR3: CASSIEGGRGTRLAKNIQYF
V: TRBV7-3; size: -; D: TRBD2; J: TRBJ2-1; DNA: TGTGCCAGCAGCCTCGGGACTAGCGGAGAGCAGTTCTTC; CDR3: CASSLGTSGEQFF
V: TRBV5-5; size: -; D: -; J: TRBJ1-5; DNA: TGTGCCAGCAGCTTGGACACCCACAATCAGCCCCAGCATTTT; CDR3: CASSLDTHNQPQHF
V: TRBV20-1; size: -; D: -; J: TRBJ2-2; DNA: TGCAGTGCTAGTCTGTCCTCGCGGACCGGGGAGCTGTTTTTT; CDR3: CSASLSSRTGELFF
V: TRBV14; size: -; D: -; J: TRBJ2-1; DNA: TGTGCCAGCAGCCGAACAGGGCCCAATGAGCAGTTCTTC; CDR3: CASSRTGPNEQFF
V: TRBV2; size: -; D: -; J: TRBJ1-1; DNA: TGTGCCAGCTCACTAGGACAGACTGAAGCTTTCTTT; CDR3: CASSLGQTEAFF
V: TRBV9; size: -; D: TRBD2; J: TRBJ2-1; DNA: TGTGCCAGCAGCGCGTCCGGGACTAGCGGGGATAAAGTCTACAATGAGCAGTTCTTC; CDR3: CASSASGTSGDKVYNEQFF
V: TRBV30; size: once; D: -; J: TRBJ1-1; DNA: TGTGCCTGGAGCTCAACAGGTCTGAGAAAAAATGAAGCTTTCTTT; CDR3: CAWSSTGLRKNEAFF
V: TRBV6-4; size: -; D: TRBD1; J: TRBJ2-2; DNA: TGTGCCAGCAGAGTACGGACAGGGTCGAACACCGGGGAGCTGTTTTTT; CDR3: CASRVRTGSNTGELFF
V: TRBV12-3/TRBV12-4; size: -; D: -; J: TRBJ2-5; DNA: TGTGCCAGCCAATTGTCCGTGGGGCCTATTTACTTC; CDR3: CASQLSVGPIYF
V: TRBV25-1; size: -; D: -; J: TRBJ1-5; DNA: TGTGCCAGCAGTGAGCGAGAGGCCGGAGGGAAGCCCCAGCATTTT; CDR3: CASSEREAGGKPQHF
V: TRBV5-1; size: once; D: -; J: TRBJ1-6; DNA: TGCGCCAGCAGCCCCTCACAGGGTGGTAATTCACCCCTCCACTTT; CDR3: CASSPSQGGNSPLHF
V: TRBV9; size: -; D: -; J: TRBJ2-3; DNA: TGTGCCAGCAGCGTAGGCGTCAGCACAGATACGCAGTATTTT; CDR3: CASSVGVSTDTQYF
V: TRBV10-3; size: -; D: TRBD1; J: TRBJ1-6; DNA: TGTGCCATCACAGACAGGGATGATTCACCCCTCCACTTT; CDR3: CAITDRDDSPLHF
V: TRBV14; size: -; D: TRBD1; J: TRBJ2-1; DNA: TGTGCCAGCAGCCAAACAGGGGTACCCTACAATGAGCAGTTCTTC; CDR3: CASSQTGVPYNEQFF
V: TRBV3-1/TRBV3-2; size: -; D: TRBD2; J: TRBJ2-3; DNA: TGTGCCAGCAGCCAAGGGCCACTAGCGGATACGCAGTATTTT; CDR3: CASSQGPLADTQYF
V: TRBV5-1; size: -; D: -; J: TRBJ2-3; DNA: TGCGCCAGCAGCTTGACCAGGTATAGCACAGATACGCAGTATTTT; CDR3: CASSLTRYSTDTQYF
V: TRBV5-1; size: -; D: -; J: TRBJ2-1; DNA: TGCGCCAGCAGCTTGGACGGTTCCAATGAGCAGTTCTTC; CDR3: CASSLDGSNEQFF
V: TRBV18; size: -; D: -; J: TRBJ1-1; DNA: TGTGCCAGCTCACCACGAGCGATCGCGGGAGCTTTCTTT; CDR3: CASSPRAIAGAFF
V: TRBV28; size: -; D: -; J: TRBJ2-5; DNA: TGTGCCAGCAGTGTCCCCCAACAGGGTTGGGTTGAGACCCAGTACTTC; CDR3: CASSVPQQGWVETQYF
V: TRBV5-1; size: few; D: -; J: TRBJ1-4; DNA: TGTGCCAGCAGCGTACAGAACGGAAAACTGTTTTTT; CDR3: CASSVQNGKLFF
V: TRBV2; size: -; D: -; J: TRBJ2-1; DNA: TGTGCCAGCAGTATAACCCGAGCGGTAGCCTCTGAGCAGTTCTTC; CDR3: CASSITRAVASEQFF
V: TRBV10-2; size: -; D: TRBD1; J: TRBJ1-2; DNA: TGCGCCAGCACCCAAGGGACAGGGTACACCTTC; CDR3: CASTQGTGYTF
V: TRBV28; size: -; D: TRBD1; J: TRBJ1-2; DNA: TGTGCCAGCAGTTTAGGAGGACAGGGGGAATTTGGCTACACCTTC; CDR3: CASSLGGQGEFGYTF
V: TRBV6-6; size: -; D: -; J: TRBJ1-5; DNA: TGTGCCAGCAGCCCCGACATCAATCAGCCCCAGCATTTT; CDR3: CASSPDINQPQHF
V: TRBV3-1/TRBV3-2; size: few; D: -; J: TRBJ1-2; DNA: TGTGCCAGCACTCCCGAGGCCGCCCTTTACTATGGCTACACCTTC; CDR3: CASTPEAALYYGYTF
V: TRBV6-4; size: -; D: -; J: TRBJ2-3; DNA: TGTGCCAGCAGTGACAGTCTCGGGAGCACAGATACGCAGTATTTT; CDR3: CASSDSLGSTDTQYF
V: TRBV24-1; size: once; D: TRBD2; J: TRBJ2-1; DNA: TGTGCCACCAGTGACCCTAAGCTAGCGGGCCCCTACAATGAGCAGTTCTTC; CDR3: CATSDPKLAGPYNEQFF
V: TRBV19; size: -; D: TRBD2; J: TRBJ2-1; DNA: TGTGCCAGTAGTCTCATAGCGGGGGAAGAGCAGTTCTTC; CDR3: CASSLIAGEEQFF
V: TRBV6-5; size: -; D: TRBD1; J: TRBJ1-1; DNA: TGTGCCAGCAGGGGACAGGGGTTGAACACTGAAGCTTTCTTT; CDR3: CASRGQGLNTEAFF
V: TRBV5-4; size: once; D: -; J: TRBJ1-6; DNA: TGTGCCAGCAGCGGCAGGGCCGATCGGACCTCACCCCTCCACTTT; CDR3: CASSGRADRTSPLHF
V: TRBV5-1; size: -; D: TRBD1; J: TRBJ1-2; DNA: TGCGCCAGCAGCTACGGTTCCCAGGGGGACTATGGCTACACCTTC; CDR3: CASSYGSQGDYGYTF
V: TRBV6-7; size: -; D: TRBD1; J: TRBJ1-3; DNA: TGTGCCAGGACAGGGCACTCTGGAAACACCATATATTTT; CDR3: CARTGHSGNTIYF
V: TRBV7-9; size: -; D: -; J: TRBJ2-3; DNA: TGTGCCAGCAGCTTATTGAGGGGCGGGATCATGACAGATACGCAGTATTTT; CDR3: CASSLLRGGIMTDTQYF
V: TRBV7-2; size: -; D: TRBD1; J: TRBJ1-5; DNA: TGTGCCAGCAGGGCAACCGGGACAGTTAGCAATCAGCCCCAGCATTTT; CDR3: CASRATGTVSNQPQHF